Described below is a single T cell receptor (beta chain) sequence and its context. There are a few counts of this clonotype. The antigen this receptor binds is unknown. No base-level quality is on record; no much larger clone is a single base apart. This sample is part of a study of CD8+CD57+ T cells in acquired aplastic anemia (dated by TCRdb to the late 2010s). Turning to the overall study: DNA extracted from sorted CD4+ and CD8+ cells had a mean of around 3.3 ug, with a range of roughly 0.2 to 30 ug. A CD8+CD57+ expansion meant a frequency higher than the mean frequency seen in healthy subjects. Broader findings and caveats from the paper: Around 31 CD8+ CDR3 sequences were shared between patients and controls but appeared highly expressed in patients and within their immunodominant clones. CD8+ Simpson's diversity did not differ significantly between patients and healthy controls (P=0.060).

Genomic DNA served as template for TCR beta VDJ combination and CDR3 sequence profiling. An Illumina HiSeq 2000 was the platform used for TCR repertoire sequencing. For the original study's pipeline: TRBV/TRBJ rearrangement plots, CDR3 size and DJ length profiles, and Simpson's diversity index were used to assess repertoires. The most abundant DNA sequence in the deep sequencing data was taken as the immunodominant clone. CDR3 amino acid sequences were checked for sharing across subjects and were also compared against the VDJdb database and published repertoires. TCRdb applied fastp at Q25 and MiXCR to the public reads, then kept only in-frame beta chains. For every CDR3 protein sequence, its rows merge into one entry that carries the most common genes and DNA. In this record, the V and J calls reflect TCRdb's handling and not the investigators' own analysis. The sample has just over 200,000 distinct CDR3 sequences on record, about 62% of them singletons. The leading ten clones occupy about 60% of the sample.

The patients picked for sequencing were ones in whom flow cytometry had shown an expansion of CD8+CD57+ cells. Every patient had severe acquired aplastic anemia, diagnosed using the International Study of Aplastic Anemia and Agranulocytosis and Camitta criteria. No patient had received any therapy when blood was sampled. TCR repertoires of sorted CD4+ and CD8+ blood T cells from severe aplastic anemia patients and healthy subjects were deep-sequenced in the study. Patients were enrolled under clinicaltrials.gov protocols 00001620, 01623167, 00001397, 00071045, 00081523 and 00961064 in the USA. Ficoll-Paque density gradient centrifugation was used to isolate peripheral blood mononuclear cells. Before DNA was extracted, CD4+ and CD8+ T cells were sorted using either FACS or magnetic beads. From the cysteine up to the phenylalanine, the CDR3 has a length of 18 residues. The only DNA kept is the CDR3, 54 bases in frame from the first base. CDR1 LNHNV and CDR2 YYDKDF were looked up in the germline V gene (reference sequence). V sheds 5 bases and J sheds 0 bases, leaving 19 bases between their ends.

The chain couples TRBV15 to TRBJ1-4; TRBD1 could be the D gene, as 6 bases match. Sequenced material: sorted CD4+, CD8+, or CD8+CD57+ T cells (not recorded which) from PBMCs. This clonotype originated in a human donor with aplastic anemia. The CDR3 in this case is CATSLAGHPSATNEKLFF. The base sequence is TGTGCCACCAGCTTGGCGGGACACCCCTCTGCAACTAATGAAAAACTGTTTTTT.